The table lists the clone carrying this T cell receptor beta chain with a few counts. Its antigen is not known. Using its own MiXCR run on the 5' RACE reads, TCRdb lists one record per CDR3 protein. The sample gives roughly 120,000 distinct CDR3 sequences, 8.4% of which show up once; about 25% is in the top ten. The data are from a study of T cells after yellow fever vaccination. Regarding the study as a whole: The booster saw the reappearance of most primary-vaccination clones (approximately 97% CD4, 70% to 90% CD8). Overlap between CD4 and CD8 compartments was detected for a small share of clonotypes. Faster peaking, at day 5 versus 15, marked a secondary response that was weaker.

Trimming stripped 0 bases from V and 7 bases from J, with 11 bases between. Germline V lookup: CDR1 SGHRS, CDR2 YFSETQ. This CDR3 spans 14 amino acids. V usage is TRBV5-1 and J usage is TRBJ1-5; D is perhaps TRBD1 (5 bases). The clonotype comes from a man aged 25-40 years who received the YFV17D yellow fever vaccine. The sample consisted of CD8+ T cells sorted from PBMCs, taken 45 days after the yellow fever booster vaccination. CDR3 region: CASSLAQGEQPQHF. As DNA, the CDR3 is TGCGCCAGCAGCTTGGCTCAGGGAGAACAGCCCCAGCATTTT.